Shown below are 20 T cell receptor beta chains from a single sample sequenced in a study of Tregs in tolerant kidney transplant recipients (dated by TCRdb to between 2017 and 2020). Library preparation employed the immunoSEQ multiplex PCR assay. Sourced from immuneACCESS, this table was stored by TCRdb with only in-frame sequences that have V and J called. A share of the clones is absent; for the studies checked, an unresolved V gene accounts for under half, and the remainder has no known explanation. The sample table on file contains 25,000 or so clones. The leading ten clones occupy about 4% of the sample. Reading the label with the study, this specimen's time point is: 6 months after combined kidney and bone marrow transplant. Transplants used related donors with nonmyeloablative bone marrow transplantation; mixed chimerism was transient in the human trials. The sequencing used CD4+ T cells from blood (PBMCs), collected 6 months after the transplant. The receptors here all came from a human patient who received a combined kidney and bone marrow transplant. Some T cells may originate with the graft donor following a transplant.

Comment on this clone: The CDR3 is cut off 3 residues early in the read; its end comes from the germline J gene. V gene TRBV24-1 combines with J gene TRBJ2-3; 7 nucleotides line up with TRBD2. Germline V gene data show CDR1 as KGHDR and CDR2 as SFDVKD. J lost 1 base, V lost 4 bases, and 7 bases had no gene match. The CDR3 consists of 16 residues. CDR3 amino acids: CATSDPSAGGTDTQYF. CDR3 DNA (partial): TGTGCCACCAGTGACCCTTCGGCGGGGGGCACAGATACG.

Of note for this clone: From the germline J gene comes the end of the CDR3, since the read stops 3 residues before it. The chain recombines TRBV30 with TRBJ2-3; TRBD2 aligns across 9 bases. The ends lost 0 bases at V and 4 bases at J; junction bases unmatched: 5. Germline CDR1 and CDR2: GTSNPN and SVGIG (reference sequence). The CDR3 contains 15 residues. The covered CDR3 bases are TGTGCCTGGAGTGTGAAAAGCGGGAGGTCAGATACG. It codes for CAWSVKSGRSDT. The whole CDR3 region reads CAWSVKSGRSDTQYF.

A remark on this clone: The CDR3 end is not reached by the read, which stops 3 residues before it; the germline J gene fills it in. V usage is TRBV12-3 or TRBV12-4 and J usage is TRBJ1-1; 7 bases align to TRBD1. The CDR3 has 12 amino acids. The junction had 3 bases not matched to a gene; V was cut back by 5 bases and J by 6 bases. The CDR3: CASSLRGAEAFF. Partial CDR3 DNA: TGTGCCAGCAGTCTCAGGGGGGCTGAA.

Comment on this clone: The read terminates 3 residues before the CDR3 end, so the remaining end is supplied by the germline J gene. The chain couples TRBV7-6 to TRBJ2-7, with D possibly matching TRBD2 (5 bases). CDR1 is SGHVS and CDR2 is FNYEAQ in the germline V gene. This CDR3 contains 13 residues. V shed 4 bases and J shed 4 bases, with 11 bases lying between them. The CDR3: CASSSYRGYEQYF. The covered CDR3 bases are TGTGCCAGCAGCTCATATCGGGGTTACGAG.

In the case of this clone: From the germline J gene comes the end of the CDR3, since the read stops 3 residues before it. This rearrangement joins TRBV27 to TRBJ2-3, with 11 bases lining up with TRBD2. Germline loops: CDR1 MNHEY, CDR2 SMNVEV (reference sequence). The length of the CDR3 is 19 residues. V dropped 8 bases and J dropped 3; count of bases not matched to a gene: 19. Incomplete CDR3 DNA: TGTGCCAGCTCCTACGGTAGCGGGAGGGCCGGGGTAGGTACAGATACG. It encodes CASSYGSGRAGVGTDT. The CDR3 in its entirety is CASSYGSGRAGVGTDTQYF.

The CDR3 is CASNLGGGRNTEAFF. The covered CDR3 bases are TGCGCCAGCAACCTCGGAGGGGGCCGGAACACTGAA. The rearrangement links TRBV5-1 to TRBJ1-1; 7 bases match TRBD1. The CDR3 goes on 3 residues after the read ends, and that part is filled in from the germline J gene. Germline V gives CDR1 SGHRS, CDR2 YFSETQ. The CDR3 consists of 15 residues. V trimming: 6 bases; J trimming: 1 base; junction bases outside the gene matches: 9. Based on the CDR3 plus reference TRBV5-1 and TRBJ1-1, the full variable domain is KAGVTQTPRYLIKTRGQQVTLSCSPISGHRSVSWYQQTPGQGLQFLFEYFSETQRNKGNFPGRFSGRQFSNSRSEMNVSTLELGDSALYLCASNLGGGRNTEAFFGQGTRLTVV.

Details on this clone: With the read ending 3 residues before the CDR3 end, the germline J gene is used to fill in that end. The chain combines TRBV11-2 with TRBJ2-1; no clear D. The CDR3 extends over 12 amino acids. Trimming removed 3 bases from V and 7 bases from J, with 7 bases in between. Germline lookup yields CDR1 SGHAT and CDR2 FQNNGV. This CDR3 is CASSFLGNEQFF. CDR3 bases read: TGTGCCAGCAGCTTTCTAGGAAATGAG. The full variable domain, completed using reference TRBV11-2 and TRBJ2-1, is EAGVAQSPRYKIIEKRQSVAFWCNPISGHATLYWYQQILGQGPKLLIQFQNNGVVDDSQLPKDRFSAERLKGVDSTLKIQPAKLEDSAVYLCASSFLGNEQFFGPGTRLTVL.

Comment on this clone: The read halts 3 residues ahead of the CDR3 end, with the missing end drawn from the germline J gene. This chain links TRBV18 with TRBJ2-3, with TRBD2 identical over 10 bases. The germline V gene has CDR1 KGHSH and CDR2 LQKENI. The V and J ends lost 0 bases and 5 bases, in that order; junction bases with no gene match: 2. This CDR3 has 15 amino acids. CDR3 in amino acids: CASSPPLAGEDTQYF. The sequenced CDR3 bases are TGTGCCAGCTCACCACCCCTAGCGGGGGAAGATACG. Using reference TRBV18 and TRBJ2-3 for the parts outside the CDR3, the full variable domain is NAGVMQNPRHLVRRRGQEARLRCSPMKGHSHVYWYRQLPEEGLKFMVYLQKENIIDESGMPKERFSAEFPKEGPSILRIQQVVRGDSAAYFCASSPPLAGEDTQYFGPGTRLTVL.

In regard to this clone: The CDR3 end lies 3 residues beyond the end of the read and is filled in from the germline J gene. The chain recombines TRBV4-2 with TRBJ1-2; tentatively, D is TRBD1 (5 bases). The CDR3 length is 12 residues. The germline V gene encodes CDR1 LGHNA and CDR2 YNFKEQ. V lost 3 bases and J 5 bases, leaving 7 bases between the germline ends. The CDR3 spells CASSQEGYGYTF. CDR3 bases read: TGTGCCAGCAGCCAGGAGGGGTATGGC.

Turning to this clone: The read falls 3 residues short of the CDR3 end, and the missing part is taken from the germline J gene. J is TRBJ1-1 and V is TRBV2; TRBD1 is a possible D gene (6 bases). The CDR3 length is 15 residues. Germline loops: CDR1 SNHLY, CDR2 FYNNEI. The V gene lost 7 bases and the J gene lost 0 bases, with 15 bases spanning the gap. This CDR3 reads CASKYRALMNTEAFF. The DNA read from the CDR3 is TGTGCCAGCAAATACAGGGCCCTAATGAACACTGAA.

In the case of this clone: The CDR3 extends 3 residues past the end of the read, so its final part is completed from the germline J gene. This chain links TRBV7-9 with TRBJ1-2, with D maybe TRBD1 (5 bases). Trimming took 5 bases from V and 2 from J, leaving 12 bases between them. The CDR3 is 14 residues long. Germline values: CDR1 SEHNR, CDR2 FQNEAQ (reference sequence). The sequenced part of the CDR3 DNA is TGTGCCAGCAGCCCCCTGGGGGGGAACTATGGC. It translates to CASSPLGGNYG. The whole CDR3 protein reads CASSPLGGNYGYTF.

Here the CDR3 reads CASSIEGLAGAFF. Partial CDR3 DNA: TGTGCCAGTAGTATAGAGGGGCTGGCTGGA. The rearrangement joins TRBV19 to TRBJ1-1, with a possible D match to TRBD1 (5 bases). The CDR3 end falls 3 residues outside the read, so it is completed with the germline J gene. Germline V gene lookup returns CDR1 LNHDA and CDR2 SQIVND (reference sequence). CDR3 size: 13 residues. The complete variable domain, with remaining parts taken from reference TRBV19 and TRBJ1-1, reads DGGITQSPKYLFRKEGQNVTLSCEQNLNHDAMYWYRQDPGQGLRLIYYSQIVNDFQKGDIAEGYSVSREKKESFPLTVTSAQKNPTAFYLCASSIEGLAGAFFGQGTRLTVV.

As regards this clone: The read finishes 3 residues shy of the CDR3 end, and the germline J gene is used to complete it. The chain employs TRBV5-1 and TRBJ1-4; D might be TRBD1 (5 bases). The CDR3 has 14 amino acids. Trimming pared 4 bases from V and 7 bases from J, leaving 14 bases between. Germline CDR1 and CDR2: SGHRS and YFSETQ. The covered CDR3 bases are TGCGCCAGCAGCAGGGGTCAGGAAACTGAAAAA. This translates into CASSRGQETEK. The entire CDR3 reads CASSRGQETEKLFF.

Regarding this clone: Read sequence stops 3 residues before the CDR3 end, and the germline J gene provides the missing end. The gene calls are TRBV5-1 and TRBJ2-3; D perhaps matches TRBD2 (6 bases). CDR1 SGHRS and CDR2 YFSETQ come from the germline V gene. V lost 0 bases and J lost 8, with 13 bases in between. This CDR3 has 14 residues. The CDR3 DNA, read in part, is TGCGCCAGCAGCTTGGTGTCTAGCGTAGGTACG. It is translated as CASSLVSSVGT. The entire CDR3 is CASSLVSSVGTQYF.

A note on this clone: The CDR3 end is not reached by the read, which stops 3 residues before it; the germline J gene fills it in. The V gene is TRBV7-9, the J gene TRBJ1-5; D is perhaps TRBD1 (5 bases). Germline loops: CDR1 SEHNR, CDR2 FQNEAQ (reference sequence). CDR3 length: 14 residues. V lost 5 bases to trimming and J lost 4 bases, with 12 bases between them. CDR3 sequence reads: CASSLGGGNQPQHF. The CDR3 DNA, read in part, is TGTGCCAGCAGCCTGGGTGGGGGGAATCAGCCC.

As to this clone: The read finishes 3 residues shy of the CDR3 end, and the germline J gene is used to complete it. The chain is built from TRBV10-3 and TRBJ2-7; 10 nucleotides align to TRBD2. CDR3 size: 14 residues. Germline CDR1 is ENHRY and CDR2 is SYGVKD. V trimming: 4 bases; J trimming: 3 bases; junction bases outside the gene matches: 3. The CDR3 bases that were read are TGTGCCATCAGTGGGACTAGCGGCAACTACGAG. Residues: CAISGTSGNYE. The entire CDR3 reads CAISGTSGNYEQYF.

Regarding this clone: The read ends 3 residues shy of where the CDR3 ends; the end is completed using the germline J gene. The chain couples TRBV18 to TRBJ2-7; 8 nucleotides align to TRBD2. The germline CDR1 and CDR2 sequences are KGHSH and LQKENI. V dropped 6 bases and J dropped 2; count of bases not matched to a gene: 12. The CDR3 covers 16 residues. The sequenced CDR3 bases are TGTGCCAGCTCCGGGGGGGCTAGCCAAACCCCCTACGAG. Translating gives CASSGGASQTPYE. The CDR3 as a whole reads CASSGGASQTPYEQYF.

In the case of this clone: The read terminates 3 residues ahead of where the CDR3 ends, so the germline J gene completes it. This sequence joins TRBV29-1 and TRBJ2-7; 13 bases are shared with TRBD2. This CDR3 is built from 14 residues. The V gene's germline CDR1 is SQVTM and CDR2 ANQGSEA. With V trimmed by 6 bases and J by 4 bases, 6 bases remained unmatched. The CDR3 loop is CSVGLAGVTYEQYF. CDR3 bases read: TGCAGCGTAGGACTAGCGGGAGTGACATACGAG.

About this clone itself: The read ends 3 residues before the CDR3 terminus; that terminus is restored from the germline J gene. The rearrangement uses TRBV7-9 and TRBJ2-3, with D possibly being TRBD1 (6 bases). V dropped 5 bases and J dropped 3 bases, with 15 bases sitting between them. Per the germline V gene, CDR1 is SEHNR and CDR2 is FQNEAQ (reference sequence). The CDR3 is made up of 15 amino acids. The CDR3: CASSEGGKGTDTQYF. Incomplete CDR3 DNA: TGTGCCAGCAGCGAAGGGGGTAAGGGAACAGATACG. The variable domain in full, completed from reference TRBV7-9 and TRBJ2-3, reads DTGVSQNPRHKITKRGQNVTFRCDPISEHNRLYWYRQTLGQGPEFLTYFQNEAQLEKSRLLSDRFSAERPKGSFSTLEIQRTEQGDSAMYLCASSEGGKGTDTQYFGPGTRLTVL.

Points on this clone: The sequenced fragment ends 3 residues before the CDR3 boundary, so the rest is inferred from the germline J gene. This chain joins TRBV27 and TRBJ2-7; TRBD2 agrees at 7 bases. The germline CDR1 and CDR2 sequences are MNHEY and SMNVEV (reference sequence). The ends lost 2 bases at V and 0 bases at J; junction bases unmatched: 10. There are 17 residues in the CDR3. The CDR3 region is CASSLRASGSSSYEQYF. Incomplete CDR3 DNA: TGTGCCAGCAGTTTAAGGGCTAGCGGCTCTAGCTCCTACGAG.